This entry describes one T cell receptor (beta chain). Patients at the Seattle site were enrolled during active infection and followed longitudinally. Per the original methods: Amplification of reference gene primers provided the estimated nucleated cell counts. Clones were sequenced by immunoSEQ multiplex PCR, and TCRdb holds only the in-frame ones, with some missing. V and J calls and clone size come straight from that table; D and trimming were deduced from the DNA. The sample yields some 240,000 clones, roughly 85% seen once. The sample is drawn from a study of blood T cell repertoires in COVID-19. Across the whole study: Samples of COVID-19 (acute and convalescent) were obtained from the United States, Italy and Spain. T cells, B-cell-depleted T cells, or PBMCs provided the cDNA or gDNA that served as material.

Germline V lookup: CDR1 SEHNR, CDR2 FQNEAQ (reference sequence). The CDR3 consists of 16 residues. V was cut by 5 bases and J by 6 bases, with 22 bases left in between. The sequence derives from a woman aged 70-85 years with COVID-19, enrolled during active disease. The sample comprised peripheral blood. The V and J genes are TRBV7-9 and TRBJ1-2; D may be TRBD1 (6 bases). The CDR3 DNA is TGTGCCAGCAGCCCGACAGGCCTCGGCGGGAGAGATGGCTACACCTTC. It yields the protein CASSPTGLGGRDGYTF. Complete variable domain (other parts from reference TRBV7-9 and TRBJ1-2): DTGVSQNPRHKITKRGQNVTFRCDPISEHNRLYWYRQTLGQGPEFLTYFQNEAQLEKSRLLSDRFSAERPKGSFSTLEIQRTEQGDSAMYLCASSPTGLGGRDGYTFGSGTRLTVV.